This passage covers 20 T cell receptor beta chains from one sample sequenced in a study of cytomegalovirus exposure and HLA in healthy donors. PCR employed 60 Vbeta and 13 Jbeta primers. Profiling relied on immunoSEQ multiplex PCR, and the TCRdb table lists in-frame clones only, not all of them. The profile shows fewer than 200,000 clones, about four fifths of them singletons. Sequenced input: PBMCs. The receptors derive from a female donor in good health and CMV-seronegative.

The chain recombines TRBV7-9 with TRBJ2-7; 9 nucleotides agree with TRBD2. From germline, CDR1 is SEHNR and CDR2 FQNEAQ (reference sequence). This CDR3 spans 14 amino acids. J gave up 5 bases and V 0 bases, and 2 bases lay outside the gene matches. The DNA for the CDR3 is TGTGCCAGCAGCTTAGCCGTAGCGGGAGACGAGCAGTACTTC. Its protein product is CASSLAVAGDEQYF. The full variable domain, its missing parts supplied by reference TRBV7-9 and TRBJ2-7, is DTGVSQNPRHKITKRGQNVTFRCDPISEHNRLYWYRQTLGQGPEFLTYFQNEAQLEKSRLLSDRFSAERPKGSFSTLEIQRTEQGDSAMYLCASSLAVAGDEQYFGPGTRLTVT.

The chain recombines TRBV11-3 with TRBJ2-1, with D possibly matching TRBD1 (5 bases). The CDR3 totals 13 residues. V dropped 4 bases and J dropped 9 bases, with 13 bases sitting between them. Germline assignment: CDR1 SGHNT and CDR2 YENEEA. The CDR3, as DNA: TGTGCCAGCAGCTCGACAGCCTCGGGTGAGCAGTTCTTC. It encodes CASSSTASGEQFF.

This CDR3 reads CASSDSAGVAYNEQFF. Here the CDR3 DNA reads TGTGCCAGCAGTGACTCGGCGGGAGTGGCCTACAATGAGCAGTTCTTC. The chain employs TRBV6-4 and TRBJ2-1, with 7 bases that match TRBD2. The CDR3 runs to 16 residues. Per the germline V gene, CDR1 is MRHNA and CDR2 is SNTAGT. After removal of 0 bases from V and 2 bases from J, the junction contained 4 bases not matched to a gene.

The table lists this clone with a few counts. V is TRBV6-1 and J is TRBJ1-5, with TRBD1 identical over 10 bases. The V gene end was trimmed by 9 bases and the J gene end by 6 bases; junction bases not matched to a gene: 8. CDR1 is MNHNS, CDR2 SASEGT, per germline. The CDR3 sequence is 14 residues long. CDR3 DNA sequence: TGTGCCAGTGTGGGGGGACAGGGGAGTCAGCCCCAGCATTTT. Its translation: CASVGGQGSQPQHF.

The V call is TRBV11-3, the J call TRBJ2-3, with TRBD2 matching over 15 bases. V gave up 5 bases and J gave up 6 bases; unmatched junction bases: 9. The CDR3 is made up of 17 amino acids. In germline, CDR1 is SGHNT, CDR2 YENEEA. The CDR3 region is CASSARGLAGGSDTQYF. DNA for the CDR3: TGTGCCAGCAGCGCTAGGGGACTAGCGGGGGGTTCGGATACGCAGTATTTT.

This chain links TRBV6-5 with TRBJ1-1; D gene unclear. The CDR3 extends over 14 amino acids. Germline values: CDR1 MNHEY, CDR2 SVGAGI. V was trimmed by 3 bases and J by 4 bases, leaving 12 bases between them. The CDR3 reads CASSYSRAGTEAFF. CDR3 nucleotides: TGTGCCAGCAGTTATAGTCGGGCGGGCACTGAAGCTTTCTTT.

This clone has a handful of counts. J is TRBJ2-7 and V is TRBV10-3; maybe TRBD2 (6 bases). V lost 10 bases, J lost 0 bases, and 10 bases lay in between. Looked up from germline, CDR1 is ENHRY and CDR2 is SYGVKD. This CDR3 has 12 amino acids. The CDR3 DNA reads TGTGCCACGGCGGGGAGCTCCTACGAGCAGTACTTC. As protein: CATAGSSYEQYF.

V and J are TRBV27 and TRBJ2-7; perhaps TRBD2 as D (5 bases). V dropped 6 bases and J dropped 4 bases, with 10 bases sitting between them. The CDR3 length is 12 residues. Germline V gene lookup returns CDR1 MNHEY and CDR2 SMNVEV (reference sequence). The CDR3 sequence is CASRSGGYEQYF. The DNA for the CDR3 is TGTGCCAGCAGGTCCGGAGGTTACGAGCAGTACTTC.

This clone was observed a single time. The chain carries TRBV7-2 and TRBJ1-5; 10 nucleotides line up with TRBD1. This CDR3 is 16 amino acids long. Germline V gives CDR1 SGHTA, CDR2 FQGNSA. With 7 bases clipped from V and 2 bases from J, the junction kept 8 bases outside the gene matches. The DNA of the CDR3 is TGTGCCAGCACCCTCTTAGGGACAGGGGGCAATCAGCCCCAGCATTTT. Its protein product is CASTLLGTGGNQPQHF.

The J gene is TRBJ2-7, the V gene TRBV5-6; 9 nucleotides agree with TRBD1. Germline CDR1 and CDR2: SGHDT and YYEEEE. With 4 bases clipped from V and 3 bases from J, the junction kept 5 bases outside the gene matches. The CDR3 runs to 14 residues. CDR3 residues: CASSQTTGGYEQYF. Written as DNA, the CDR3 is TGTGCCAGCAGCCAGACGACAGGGGGCTACGAGCAGTACTTC.

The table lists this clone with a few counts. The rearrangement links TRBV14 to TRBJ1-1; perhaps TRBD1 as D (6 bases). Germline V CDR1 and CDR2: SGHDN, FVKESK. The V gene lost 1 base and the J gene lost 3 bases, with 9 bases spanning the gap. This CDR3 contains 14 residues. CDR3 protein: CASSQGQEDTEAFF. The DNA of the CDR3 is TGTGCCAGCAGCCAAGGACAGGAGGACACTGAAGCTTTCTTT.

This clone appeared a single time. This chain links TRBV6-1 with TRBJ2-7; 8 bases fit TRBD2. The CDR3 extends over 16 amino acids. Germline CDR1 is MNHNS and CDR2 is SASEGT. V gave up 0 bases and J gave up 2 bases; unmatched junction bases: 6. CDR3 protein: CASSEAWSGGPYEQYF. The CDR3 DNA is TGTGCCAGCAGTGAAGCGTGGAGCGGGGGCCCCTACGAGCAGTACTTC.

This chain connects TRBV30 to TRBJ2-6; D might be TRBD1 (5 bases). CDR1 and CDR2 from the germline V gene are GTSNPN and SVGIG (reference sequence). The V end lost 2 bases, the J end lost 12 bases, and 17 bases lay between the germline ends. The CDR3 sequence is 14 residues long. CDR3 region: CAWSPGHGPLVLTF. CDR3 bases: TGTGCCTGGAGTCCCGGACACGGCCCCCTCGTCCTGACTTTC.

This CDR3 reads CASSPGSTGQNNQPQHF. The CDR3 nucleotides read TGTGCCAGCAGCCCCGGTAGTACGGGACAGAACAATCAGCCCCAGCATTTT. The chain couples TRBV9 to TRBJ1-5, with TRBD1 identical over 7 bases. The germline V gene has CDR1 SGDLS and CDR2 YYNGEE. This CDR3 has 17 amino acids. V gave up 4 bases and J gave up 3 bases; unmatched junction bases: 13.

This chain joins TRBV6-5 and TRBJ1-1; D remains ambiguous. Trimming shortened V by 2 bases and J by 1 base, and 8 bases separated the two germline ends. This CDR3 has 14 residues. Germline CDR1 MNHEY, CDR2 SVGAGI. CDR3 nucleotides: TGTGCCAGCAGTTACGGTGCGGGGAACACTGAAGCTTTCTTT. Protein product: CASSYGAGNTEAFF.

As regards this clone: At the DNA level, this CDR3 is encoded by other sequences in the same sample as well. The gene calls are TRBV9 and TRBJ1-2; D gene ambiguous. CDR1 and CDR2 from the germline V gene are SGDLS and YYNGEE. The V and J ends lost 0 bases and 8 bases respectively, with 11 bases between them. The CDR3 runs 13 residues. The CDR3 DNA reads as TGTGCCAGCAGCGTAGAAGGTGGGAGAGGCTACACCTTC. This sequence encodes CASSVEGGRGYTF.

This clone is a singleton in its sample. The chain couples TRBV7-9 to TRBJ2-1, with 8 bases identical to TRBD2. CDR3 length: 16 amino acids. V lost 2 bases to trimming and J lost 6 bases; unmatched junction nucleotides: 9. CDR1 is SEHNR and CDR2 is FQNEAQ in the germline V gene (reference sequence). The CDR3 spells CASSLLAGRSINEQFF. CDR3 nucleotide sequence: TGTGCCAGCAGCTTATTAGCGGGACGTTCTATCAATGAGCAGTTCTTC.

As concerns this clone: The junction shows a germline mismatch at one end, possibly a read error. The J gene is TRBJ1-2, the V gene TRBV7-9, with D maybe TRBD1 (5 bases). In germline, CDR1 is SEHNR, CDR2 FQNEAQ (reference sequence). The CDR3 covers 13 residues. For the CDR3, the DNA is TGTTCCAGCAGCTTCGACAGTCGCTATGGCTACACCTTC. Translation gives CSSSFDSRYGYTF.

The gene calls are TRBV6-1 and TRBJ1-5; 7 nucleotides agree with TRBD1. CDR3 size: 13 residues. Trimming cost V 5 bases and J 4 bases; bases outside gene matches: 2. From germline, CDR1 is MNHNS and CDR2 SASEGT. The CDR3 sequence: CASSMTGNQPQHF. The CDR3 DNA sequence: TGTGCCAGCAGTATGACAGGGAATCAGCCCCAGCATTTT.

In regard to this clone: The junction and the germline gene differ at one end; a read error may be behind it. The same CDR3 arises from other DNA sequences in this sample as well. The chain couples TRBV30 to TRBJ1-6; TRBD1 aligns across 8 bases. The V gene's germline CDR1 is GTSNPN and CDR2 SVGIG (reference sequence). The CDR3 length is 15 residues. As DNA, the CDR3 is TGTGCCTGGAGTAGGTCCAGGGGGCAAAATTCACCCCTCCATTTT. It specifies CAWSRSRGQNSPLHF.